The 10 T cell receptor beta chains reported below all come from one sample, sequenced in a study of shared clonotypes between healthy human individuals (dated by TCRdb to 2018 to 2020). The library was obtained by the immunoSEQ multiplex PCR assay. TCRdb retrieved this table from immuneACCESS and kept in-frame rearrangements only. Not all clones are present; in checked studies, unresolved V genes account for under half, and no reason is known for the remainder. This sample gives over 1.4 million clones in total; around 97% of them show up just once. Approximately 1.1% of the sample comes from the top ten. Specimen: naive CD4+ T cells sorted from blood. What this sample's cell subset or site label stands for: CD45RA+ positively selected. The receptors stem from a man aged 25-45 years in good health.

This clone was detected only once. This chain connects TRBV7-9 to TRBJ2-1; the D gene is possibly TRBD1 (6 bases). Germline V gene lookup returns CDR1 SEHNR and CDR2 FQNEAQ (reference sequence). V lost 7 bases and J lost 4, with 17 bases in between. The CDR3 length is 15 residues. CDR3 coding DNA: TGTGCCAGCACCACTGACAGGTTCCTTTACAATGAGCAGTTCTTC. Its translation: CASTTDRFLYNEQFF.

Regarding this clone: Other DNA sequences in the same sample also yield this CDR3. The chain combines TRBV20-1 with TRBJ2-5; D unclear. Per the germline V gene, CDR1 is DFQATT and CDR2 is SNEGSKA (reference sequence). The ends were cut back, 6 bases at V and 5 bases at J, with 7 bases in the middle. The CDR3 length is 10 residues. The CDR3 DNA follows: TGCAGTGCCTCCAGTGAGACCCAGTACTTC. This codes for CSASSETQYF.

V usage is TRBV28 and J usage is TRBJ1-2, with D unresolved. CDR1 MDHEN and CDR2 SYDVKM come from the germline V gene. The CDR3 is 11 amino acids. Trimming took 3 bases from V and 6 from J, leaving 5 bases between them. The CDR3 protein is CASSFGDGYTF. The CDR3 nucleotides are TGTGCCAGCAGTTTTGGGGATGGCTACACCTTC.

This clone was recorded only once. CDR3 region: CSVCGSTQETQYF. As DNA, the CDR3 is TGCAGCGTTTGCGGGAGCACCCAAGAGACCCAGTACTTC. The V call is TRBV29-1, the J call TRBJ2-5, with TRBD2 matching 7 bases. V trimming: 5 bases; J trimming: 1 base; junction bases outside the gene matches: 4. The germline CDR1 and CDR2 sequences are SQVTM and ANQGSEA. The CDR3 extends over 13 amino acids.

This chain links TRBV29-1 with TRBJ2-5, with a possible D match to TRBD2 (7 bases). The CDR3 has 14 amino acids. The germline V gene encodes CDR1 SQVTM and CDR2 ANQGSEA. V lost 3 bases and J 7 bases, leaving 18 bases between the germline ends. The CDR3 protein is CSVDWRGRGLTQYF. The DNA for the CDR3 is TGCAGCGTTGATTGGCGGGGGCGGGGGTTGACCCAGTACTTC.

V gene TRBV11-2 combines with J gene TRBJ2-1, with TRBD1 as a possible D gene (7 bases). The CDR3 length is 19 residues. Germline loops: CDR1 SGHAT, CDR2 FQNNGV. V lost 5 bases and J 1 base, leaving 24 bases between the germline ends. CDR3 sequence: CASSDRDSGSAGSYNEQFF. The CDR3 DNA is TGTGCCAGCAGCGACCGGGACAGCGGTTCGGCGGGATCCTACAATGAGCAGTTCTTC. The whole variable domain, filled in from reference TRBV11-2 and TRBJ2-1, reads EAGVAQSPRYKIIEKRQSVAFWCNPISGHATLYWYQQILGQGPKLLIQFQNNGVVDDSQLPKDRFSAERLKGVDSTLKIQPAKLEDSAVYLCASSDRDSGSAGSYNEQFFGPGTRLTVL.

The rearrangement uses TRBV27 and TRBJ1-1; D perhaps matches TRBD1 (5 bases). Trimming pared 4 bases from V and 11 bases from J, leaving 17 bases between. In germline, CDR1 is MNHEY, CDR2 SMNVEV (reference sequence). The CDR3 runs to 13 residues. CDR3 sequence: CASSSMQGGMAFF. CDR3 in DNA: TGTGCCAGCAGTTCCATGCAGGGTGGTATGGCTTTCTTT.

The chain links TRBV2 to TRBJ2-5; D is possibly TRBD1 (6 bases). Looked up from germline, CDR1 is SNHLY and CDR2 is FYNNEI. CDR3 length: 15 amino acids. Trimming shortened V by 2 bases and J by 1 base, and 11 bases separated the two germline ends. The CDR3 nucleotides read TGTGCCAGCAGTGAACAGCGGACAGCCCAAGAGACCCAGTACTTC. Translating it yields CASSEQRTAQETQYF.

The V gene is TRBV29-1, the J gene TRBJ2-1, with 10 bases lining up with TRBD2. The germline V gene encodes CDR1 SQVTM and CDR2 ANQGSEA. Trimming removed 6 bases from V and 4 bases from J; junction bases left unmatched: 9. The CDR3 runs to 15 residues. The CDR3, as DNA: TGCAGCGTCTCACGGACTAGCGGAGCGTACAATGAGCAGTTCTTC. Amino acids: CSVSRTSGAYNEQFF.

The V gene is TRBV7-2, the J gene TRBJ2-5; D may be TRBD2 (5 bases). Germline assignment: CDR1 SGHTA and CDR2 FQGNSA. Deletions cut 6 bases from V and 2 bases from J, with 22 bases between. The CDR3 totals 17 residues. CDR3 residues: CASSFVPLTSPQETQYF. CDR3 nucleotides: TGTGCCAGCAGTTTCGTCCCCCTAACTAGTCCTCAAGAGACCCAGTACTTC.